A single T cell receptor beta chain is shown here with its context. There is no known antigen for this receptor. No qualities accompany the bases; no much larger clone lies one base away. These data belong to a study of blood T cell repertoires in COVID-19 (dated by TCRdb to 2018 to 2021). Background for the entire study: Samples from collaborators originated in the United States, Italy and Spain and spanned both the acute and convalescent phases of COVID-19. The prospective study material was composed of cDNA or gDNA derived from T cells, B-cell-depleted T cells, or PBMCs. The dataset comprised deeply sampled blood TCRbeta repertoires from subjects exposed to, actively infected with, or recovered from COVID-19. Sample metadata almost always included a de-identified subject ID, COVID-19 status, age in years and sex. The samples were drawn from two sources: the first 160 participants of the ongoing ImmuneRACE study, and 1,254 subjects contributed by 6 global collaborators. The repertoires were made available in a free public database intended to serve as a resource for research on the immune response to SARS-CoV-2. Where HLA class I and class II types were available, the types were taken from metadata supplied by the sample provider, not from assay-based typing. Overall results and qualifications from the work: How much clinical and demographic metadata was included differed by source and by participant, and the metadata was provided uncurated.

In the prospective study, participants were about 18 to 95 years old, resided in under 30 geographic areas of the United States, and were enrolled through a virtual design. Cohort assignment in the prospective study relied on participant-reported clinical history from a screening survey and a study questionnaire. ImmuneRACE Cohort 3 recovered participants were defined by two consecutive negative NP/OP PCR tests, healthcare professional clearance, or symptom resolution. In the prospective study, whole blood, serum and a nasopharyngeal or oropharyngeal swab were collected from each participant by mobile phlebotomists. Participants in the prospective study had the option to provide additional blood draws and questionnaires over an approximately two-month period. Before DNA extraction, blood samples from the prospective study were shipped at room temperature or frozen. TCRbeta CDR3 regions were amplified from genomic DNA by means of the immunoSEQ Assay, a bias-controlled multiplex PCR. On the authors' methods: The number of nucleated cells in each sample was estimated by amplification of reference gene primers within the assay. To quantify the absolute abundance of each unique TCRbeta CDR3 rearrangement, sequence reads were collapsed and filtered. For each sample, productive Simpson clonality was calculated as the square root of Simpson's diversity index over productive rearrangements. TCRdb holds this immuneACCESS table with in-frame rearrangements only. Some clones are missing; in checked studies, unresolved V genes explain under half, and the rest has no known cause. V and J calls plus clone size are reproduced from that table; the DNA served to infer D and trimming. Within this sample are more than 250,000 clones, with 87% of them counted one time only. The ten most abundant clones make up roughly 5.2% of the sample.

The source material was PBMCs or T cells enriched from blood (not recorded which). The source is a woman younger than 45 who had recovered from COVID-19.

The CDR3 reads as follows: CASAGAGEEKLFF. The DNA reads TGTGCCAGCGCTGGGGCAGGGGAAGAAAAACTGTTTTTT. The chain is assembled from TRBV27 and TRBJ1-4, with TRBD1 tentatively as D gene (6 bases match). CDR1 is given as MNHEY and CDR2 as SMNVEV, both from the germline V gene (reference sequence). The CDR3, cysteine through phenylalanine, is 13 amino acids long. Kept here is only the CDR3 DNA, which spans 39 bases and is read in frame from base 1. V is shortened by 8 bases, J by 8 bases, and the region joining them spans 15 bases.